One TCR beta chain is described in this entry. Its matching antigen is unknown. This record comes from a study of cytomegalovirus exposure and HLA in healthy donors. There were likely unrecorded immune exposures, though donors were nominally healthy when sampled. With 60 Vbeta and 13 Jbeta primers, the PCR was carried out. Method: immunoSEQ multiplex PCR; TCRdb's copy keeps in-frame clones and lacks some. There are about 120,000 clones in the sample; roughly 82% occur only once, and approximately 6.3% lies in the top ten. Overall study findings and caveats: An analysis was carried out later, and it reportedly showed fewer N-insertions in an Asian-associated ancestry cluster than the approximately 660-donor mean. 164 TCR beta chains were listed as cytomegalovirus-associated. Based on reports, TCR beta sequences accurately predicted HLA-A and HLA-B alleles for most subjects.

CDR3 length: 11 amino acids. The V gene's germline CDR1 is MNHNS and CDR2 SASEGT. The ends lost 11 bases at V and 7 bases at J; junction bases unmatched: 4. The V gene is TRBV6-1, the J gene TRBJ2-2; 7 bases are a match to TRBD2. Specimen: PBMCs. The TCR sequence derives from a young man in good health and CMV-seropositive. The CDR3 DNA sequence: TGTGCCTCCAGGGAGGGCGGGGAGCTGTTTTTT. It encodes CASREGGELFF.